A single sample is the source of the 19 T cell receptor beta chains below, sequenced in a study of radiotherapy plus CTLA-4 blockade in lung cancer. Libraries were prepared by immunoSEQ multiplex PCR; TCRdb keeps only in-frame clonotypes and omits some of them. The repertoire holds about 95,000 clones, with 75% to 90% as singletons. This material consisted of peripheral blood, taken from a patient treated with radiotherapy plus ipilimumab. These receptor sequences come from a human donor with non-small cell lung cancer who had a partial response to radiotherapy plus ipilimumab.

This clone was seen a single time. Here the CDR3 DNA reads TGTGCCAGCTCACTTTCGGTAGTTTCATCTGGAAACACCATATATTTT. Its translation is CASSLSVVSSGNTIYF. The chain employs TRBV18 and TRBJ1-3; D gene uncertain. This CDR3 has 16 amino acids. The V gene's germline CDR1 is KGHSH and CDR2 LQKENI. V lost 4 bases and J lost 1, with 14 bases in between.

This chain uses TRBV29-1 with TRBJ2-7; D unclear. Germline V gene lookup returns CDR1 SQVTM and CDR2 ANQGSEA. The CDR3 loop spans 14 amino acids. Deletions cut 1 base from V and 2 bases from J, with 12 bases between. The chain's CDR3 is CSVEGRGGTYEQYF. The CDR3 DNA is TGCAGCGTTGAAGGCCGCGGCGGTACCTACGAGCAGTACTTC.

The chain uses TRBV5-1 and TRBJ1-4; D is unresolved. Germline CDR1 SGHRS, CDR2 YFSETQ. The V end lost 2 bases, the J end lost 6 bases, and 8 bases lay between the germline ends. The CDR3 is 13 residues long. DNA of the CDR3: TGCGCCAGCAGCTTTACAGATGATGAAAAACTGTTTTTT. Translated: CASSFTDDEKLFF.

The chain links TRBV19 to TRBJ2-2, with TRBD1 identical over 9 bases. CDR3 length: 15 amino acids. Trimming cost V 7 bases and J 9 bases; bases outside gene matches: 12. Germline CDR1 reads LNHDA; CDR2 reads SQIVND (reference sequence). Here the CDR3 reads CASTIRDRDNRELFF. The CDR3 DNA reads TGTGCCAGTACCATCCGGGACAGGGATAACCGGGAGCTGTTTTTT.

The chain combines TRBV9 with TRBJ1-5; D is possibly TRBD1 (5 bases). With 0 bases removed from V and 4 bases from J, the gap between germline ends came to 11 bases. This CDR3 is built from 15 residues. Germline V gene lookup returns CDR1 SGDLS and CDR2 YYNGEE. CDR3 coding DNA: TGTGCCAGCAGCGTAGGGAGAGGACAAAATCAGCCCCAGCATTTT. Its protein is CASSVGRGQNQPQHF.

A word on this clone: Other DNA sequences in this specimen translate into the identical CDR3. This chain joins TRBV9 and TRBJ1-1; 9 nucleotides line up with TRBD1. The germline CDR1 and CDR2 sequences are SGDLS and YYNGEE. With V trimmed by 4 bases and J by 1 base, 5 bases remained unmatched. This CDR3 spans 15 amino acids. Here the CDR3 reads CASSPGTGPNTEAFF. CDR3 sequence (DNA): TGTGCCAGCAGCCCTGGGACAGGGCCGAACACTGAAGCTTTCTTT.

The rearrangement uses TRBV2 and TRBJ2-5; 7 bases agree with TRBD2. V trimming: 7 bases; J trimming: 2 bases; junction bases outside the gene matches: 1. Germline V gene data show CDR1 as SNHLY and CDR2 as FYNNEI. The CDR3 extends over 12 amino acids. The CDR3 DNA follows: TGTGCCAGCATGGGGGGGCAAGAGACCCAGTACTTC. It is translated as CASMGGQETQYF. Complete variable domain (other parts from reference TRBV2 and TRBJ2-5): EPEVTQTPSHQVTQMGQEVILRCVPISNHLYFYWYRQILGQKVEFLVSFYNNEISEKSEIFDDQFSVERPDGSNFTLKIRSTKLEDSAMYFCASMGGQETQYFGPGTRLLVL.

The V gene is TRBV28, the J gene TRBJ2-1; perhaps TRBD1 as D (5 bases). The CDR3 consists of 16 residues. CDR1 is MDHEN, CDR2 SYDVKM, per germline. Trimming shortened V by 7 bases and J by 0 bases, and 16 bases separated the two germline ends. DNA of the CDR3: TGTGCCAGCACCTCCCCTAGGGGTAGCTCCTACAATGAGCAGTTCTTC. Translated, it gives CASTSPRGSSYNEQFF.

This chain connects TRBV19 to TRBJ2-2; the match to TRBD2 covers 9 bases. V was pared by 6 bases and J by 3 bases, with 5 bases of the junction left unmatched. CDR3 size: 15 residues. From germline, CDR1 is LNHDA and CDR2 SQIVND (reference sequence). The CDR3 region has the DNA TGTGCCAGTAGCCTTAGCGGGAGCCACACCGGGGAGCTGTTTTTT. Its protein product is CASSLSGSHTGELFF.

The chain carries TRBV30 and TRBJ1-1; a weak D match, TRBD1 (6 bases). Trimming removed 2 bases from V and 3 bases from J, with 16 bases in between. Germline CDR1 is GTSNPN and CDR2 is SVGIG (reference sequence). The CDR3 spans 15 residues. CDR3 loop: CAWSKLGGIDTEAFF. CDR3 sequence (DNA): TGTGCCTGGAGTAAATTAGGGGGAATAGACACTGAAGCTTTCTTT.

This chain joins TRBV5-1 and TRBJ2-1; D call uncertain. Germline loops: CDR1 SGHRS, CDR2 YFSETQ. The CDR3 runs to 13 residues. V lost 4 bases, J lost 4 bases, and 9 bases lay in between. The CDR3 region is CASSENRYNEQFF. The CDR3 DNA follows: TGCGCCAGCAGCGAAAACCGGTACAATGAGCAGTTCTTC.

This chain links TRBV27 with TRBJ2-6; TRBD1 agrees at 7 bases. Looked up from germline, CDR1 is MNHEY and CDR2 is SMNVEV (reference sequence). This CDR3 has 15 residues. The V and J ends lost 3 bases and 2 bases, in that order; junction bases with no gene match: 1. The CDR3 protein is CASSFGTAGANVLTF. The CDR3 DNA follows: TGTGCCAGCAGTTTCGGGACAGCTGGGGCCAACGTCCTGACTTTC.

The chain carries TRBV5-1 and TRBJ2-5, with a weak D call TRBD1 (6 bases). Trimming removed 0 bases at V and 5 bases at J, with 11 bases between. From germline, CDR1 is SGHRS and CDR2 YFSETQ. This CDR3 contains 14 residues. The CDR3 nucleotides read TGCGCCAGCAGCTTGGGAGGGGGTGTCGAGACCCAGTACTTC. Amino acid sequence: CASSLGGGVETQYF.

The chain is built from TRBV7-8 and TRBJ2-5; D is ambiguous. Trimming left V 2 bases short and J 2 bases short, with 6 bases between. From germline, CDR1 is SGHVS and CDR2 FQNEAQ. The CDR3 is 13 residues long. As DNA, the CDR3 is TGTGCCAGCAGCTTAACAGTTCAAGAGACCCAGTACTTC. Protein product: CASSLTVQETQYF. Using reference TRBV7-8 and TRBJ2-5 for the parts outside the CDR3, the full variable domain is GAGVSQSPRYKVAKRGQDVALRCDPISGHVSLFWYQQALGQGPEFLTYFQNEAQLDKSGLPSDRFFAERPEGSVSTLKIQRTQQEDSAVYLCASSLTVQETQYFGPGTRLLVL.

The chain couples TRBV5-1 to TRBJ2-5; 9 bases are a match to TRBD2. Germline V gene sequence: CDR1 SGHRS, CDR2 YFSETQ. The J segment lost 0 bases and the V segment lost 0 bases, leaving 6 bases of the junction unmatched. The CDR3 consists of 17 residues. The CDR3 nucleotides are TGCGCCAGCAGCTTGGGGGCAGGACTAGCGAACCAAGAGACCCAGTACTTC. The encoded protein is CASSLGAGLANQETQYF.

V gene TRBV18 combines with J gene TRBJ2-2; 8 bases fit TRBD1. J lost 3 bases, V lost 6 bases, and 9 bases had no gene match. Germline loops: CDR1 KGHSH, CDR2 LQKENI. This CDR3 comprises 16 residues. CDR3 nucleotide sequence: TGTGCCAGCTCTGGGCCCCAGGGGGCAGACACCGGGGAGCTGTTTTTT. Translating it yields CASSGPQGADTGELFF.

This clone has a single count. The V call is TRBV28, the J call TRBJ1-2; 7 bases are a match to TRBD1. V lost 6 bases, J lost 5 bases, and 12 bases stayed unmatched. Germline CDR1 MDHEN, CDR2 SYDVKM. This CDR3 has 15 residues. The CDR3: CASSYKGASGYGYTF. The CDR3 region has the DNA TGTGCCAGCAGCTACAAGGGGGCCTCCGGGTATGGCTACACCTTC.

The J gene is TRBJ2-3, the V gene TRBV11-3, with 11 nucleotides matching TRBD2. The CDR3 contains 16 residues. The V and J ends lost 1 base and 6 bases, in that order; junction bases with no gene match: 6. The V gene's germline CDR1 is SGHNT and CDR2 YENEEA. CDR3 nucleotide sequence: TGTGCCAGCAGCTTAGTAGCGGGAGGGCCAAGTGATACGCAGTATTTT. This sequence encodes CASSLVAGGPSDTQYF.

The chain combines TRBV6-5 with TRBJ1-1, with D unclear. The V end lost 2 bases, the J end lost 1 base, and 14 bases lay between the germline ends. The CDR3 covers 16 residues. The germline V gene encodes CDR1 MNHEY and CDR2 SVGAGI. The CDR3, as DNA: TGTGCCAGCAGTTACCCGAAGCCGGTAAAGAACACTGAAGCTTTCTTT. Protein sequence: CASSYPKPVKNTEAFF.